Below are 18 T cell receptor beta chains sequenced from a single sample in a study of identical twins. TCRdb re-analysed the 5' RACE reads in MiXCR, keeping a single row per CDR3 protein. Of around 650,000 distinct CDR3 sequences listed, 7.1% are singletons. These data also formed part of another study, on yellow fever vaccine responses in identical twins.

Sequenced input: PBMCs. The receptors here all came from a woman aged 18-29 years in good health.

This clonotype was picked up a small number of times. The genes are TRBV11-2 and TRBJ2-3, with 9 positions matching TRBD1. The germline CDR1 and CDR2 sequences are SGHAT and FQNNGV. This CDR3 contains 16 residues. The trim removed 2 bases at V and 2 bases at J, leaving 5 bases unmatched. The DNA of the CDR3 is TGTGCCAGCAGCTTATCAGGGACAGGGCCCACAGATACGCAGTATTTT. It is translated as CASSLSGTGPTDTQYF.

This clonotype was counted only a few times. CDR3 nucleotide sequence: TGTGCCAGCAGTCCCGGACTAGCGGGGGGACCCGAGCAGTTCTTC. Protein: CASSPGLAGGPEQFF. This chain joins TRBV27 and TRBJ2-1; 14 bases fit TRBD2. V lost 5 bases to trimming and J lost 10 bases; unmatched junction nucleotides: 7. Looked up from germline, CDR1 is MNHEY and CDR2 is SMNVEV (reference sequence). This CDR3 region has 15 residues.

This clonotype has a count of ten or more. The CDR3 reads CASSFRSGVRTGELFF. Here the CDR3 DNA reads TGTGCCAGCAGTTTCCGCTCGGGGGTGAGGACCGGGGAGCTGTTTTTT. The V gene is TRBV12-3 or TRBV12-4, the J gene TRBJ2-2, with D possibly TRBD2 on 6 matching bases. The CDR3 consists of 16 residues. Trimming shortened V by 3 bases and J by 5 bases, and 16 bases separated the two germline ends.

The gene calls are TRBV4-2 and TRBJ2-7; D not resolved. CDR3 size: 14 residues. The germline gives CDR1 LGHNA, CDR2 YNFKEQ. V was cut by 4 bases and J by 0 bases, with 10 bases left in between. The CDR3 protein is CASSPAMFSYEQYF. DNA of the CDR3: TGTGCCAGCAGCCCCGCGATGTTCTCCTACGAGCAGTACTTC.

This clonotype occurred a few times. The chain uses TRBV20-1 and TRBJ2-3, with TRBD2 matching 11 bases. J gave up 5 bases and V 6 bases, and 7 bases lay outside the gene matches. Germline V lookup: CDR1 DFQATT, CDR2 SNEGSKA (reference sequence). The CDR3 is 14 amino acids. The CDR3 reads CSAPLAGVGDTQYF. CDR3 sequence (DNA): TGCAGTGCGCCACTAGCGGGAGTGGGAGATACGCAGTATTTT.

The rearrangement joins TRBV15 to TRBJ1-4; D is unresolved. The germline V gene encodes CDR1 LNHNV and CDR2 YYDKDF (reference sequence). This CDR3 is built from 16 residues. The ends were cut back, 0 bases at V and 7 bases at J, with 15 bases in the middle. The CDR3 loop reads CATSRDLGEGSEKLFF. The CDR3 nucleotides read TGTGCCACCAGCAGAGATCTTGGGGAGGGAAGTGAAAAACTGTTTTTT. The full variable domain, in which reference TRBV15 and TRBJ1-4 provide the parts outside the CDR3, is DAMVIQNPRYQVTQFGKPVTLSCSQTLNHNVMYWYQQKSSQAPKLLFHYYDKDFNNEADTPDNFQSRRPNTSFCFLDIRSPGLGDTAMYLCATSRDLGEGSEKLFFGSGTQLSVL.

This clonotype was detected only a few times. The chain recombines TRBV6-2 or TRBV6-3 with TRBJ2-2; D is ambiguous. V was trimmed by 4 bases and J by 3 bases, leaving 6 bases between them. Germline CDR1 reads MNHEY; CDR2 reads SVGEGT. The CDR3 runs to 13 residues. As DNA, the CDR3 is TGTGCCAGCAGTTGGATTTACACCGGGGAGCTGTTTTTT. Residues: CASSWIYTGELFF.

The chain uses TRBV12-5 and TRBJ2-3; tentative D call: TRBD2 (6 bases). The V end lost 0 bases, the J end lost 2 bases, and 12 bases lay between the germline ends. Germline V gene lookup returns CDR1 LGHNT and CDR2 FRNRAP. The CDR3 has 16 residues. CDR3 coding DNA: TGTGCTAGTGGTTTGGTACATAGCGGTCCCACAGATACGCAGTATTTT. This translates into CASGLVHSGPTDTQYF.

V usage is TRBV5-4 and J usage is TRBJ2-5, with TRBD2 matching 10 bases. The CDR3 has 14 residues. V was pared by 5 bases and J by 4 bases, with 5 bases of the junction left unmatched. Germline V gene data show CDR1 as SGHNT and CDR2 as YYREEE (reference sequence). In DNA, the CDR3 is TGTGCCAGCAGAATTGGACTAGCGGCAGAGACCCAGTACTTC. Its translation: CASRIGLAAETQYF.

This chain connects TRBV2 to TRBJ2-3; TRBD2 agrees at 12 bases. The CDR3 loop spans 16 amino acids. The germline V gene has CDR1 SNHLY and CDR2 FYNNEI. V shed 6 bases and J 5 bases; nucleotides not matched to a gene: 9. CDR3: CASRRLAGDSGDTQYF. In nucleotides, the CDR3 is TGTGCCAGCAGAAGACTAGCGGGAGATAGTGGAGATACGCAGTATTTT. The full variable domain, in which reference TRBV2 and TRBJ2-3 provide the parts outside the CDR3, is EPEVTQTPSHQVTQMGQEVILRCVPISNHLYFYWYRQILGQKVEFLVSFYNNEISEKSEIFDDQFSVERPDGSNFTLKIRSTKLEDSAMYFCASRRLAGDSGDTQYFGPGTRLTVL.

V gene TRBV29-1 combines with J gene TRBJ2-1; 13 nucleotides agree with TRBD2. After removal of 8 bases from V and 4 bases from J, the junction contained 8 bases not matched to a gene. CDR1 and CDR2 from the germline V gene are SQVTM and ANQGSEA. The CDR3 sequence is 15 residues long. The CDR3 DNA reads TGCAGCCTGGGACTAGCGGGGCCTCCTTACAATGAGCAGTTCTTC. Its protein product is CSLGLAGPPYNEQFF.

At least ten counts were recorded for this clonotype. J is TRBJ2-2 and V is TRBV20-1; D is uncertain. Trimming took off 5 bases at V and 3 bases at J, with 10 bases between the two ends. This CDR3 has 13 amino acids. Germline lookup yields CDR1 DFQATT and CDR2 SNEGSKA (reference sequence). CDR3 region: CSALGEYTGELFF. CDR3 DNA sequence: TGCAGTGCTCTTGGGGAATACACCGGGGAGCTGTTTTTT.

This clonotype was seen more than once but under ten times. The chain has TRBV5-1 and TRBJ2-1, with 8 bases aligning to TRBD2. This CDR3 region has 14 residues. With 4 bases clipped from V and 4 bases from J, the junction kept 4 bases outside the gene matches. Germline V CDR1 and CDR2: SGHRS, YFSETQ. The CDR3 spells CASSGGLAYNEQFF. The CDR3 bases are TGCGCCAGCAGCGGCGGACTAGCATACAATGAGCAGTTCTTC. The full variable domain, in which reference TRBV5-1 and TRBJ2-1 provide the parts outside the CDR3, is KAGVTQTPRYLIKTRGQQVTLSCSPISGHRSVSWYQQTPGQGLQFLFEYFSETQRNKGNFPGRFSGRQFSNSRSEMNVSTLELGDSALYLCASSGGLAYNEQFFGPGTRLTVL.

The table lists this clonotype with a few counts. J is TRBJ1-3 and V is TRBV25-1, with D uncertain. V dropped 2 bases and J dropped 4 bases, with 3 bases sitting between them. From germline, CDR1 is MGHDK and CDR2 SYGVNS. The CDR3 runs to 12 residues. The CDR3 sequence: CASSEVGNTIYF. The DNA of the CDR3 is TGTGCCAGCAGTGAAGTCGGAAACACCATATATTTT.

In this sample, this clonotype turned up many times. The chain employs TRBV12-3 or TRBV12-4 and TRBJ2-5; no clear D. The CDR3 has 10 amino acids. Trimming removed 2 bases from V and 9 bases from J, with 4 bases in between. CDR3 amino acids: CASSLQAQYF. For the CDR3, the DNA is TGTGCCAGCAGTTTACAAGCCCAGTACTTC.

This clonotype was counted a few times. This chain links TRBV28 with TRBJ1-2; D might be TRBD1 (5 bases). The V gene lost 1 base and the J gene lost 1 base, with 13 bases spanning the gap. The CDR3 has 16 residues. Germline V gene data show CDR1 as MDHEN and CDR2 as SYDVKM. CDR3 coding DNA: TGTGCCAGCAGTTTATTAACCGGGACTCTTAACTATGGCTACACCTTC. Translation gives CASSLLTGTLNYGYTF.

V usage is TRBV5-1 and J usage is TRBJ1-6; 12 nucleotides match TRBD1. This CDR3 contains 16 residues. Unmatched junction bases numbered 5, after V lost 0 bases and J lost 10 bases. Germline V gene sequence: CDR1 SGHRS, CDR2 YFSETQ. The CDR3 spells CASSLAGTGGGSPLHF. In nucleotides, the CDR3 is TGCGCCAGCAGCTTGGCCGGGACAGGGGGCGGCTCACCCCTCCACTTT.

The chain links TRBV11-1 to TRBJ1-1, with a tentative D call TRBD1 (5 bases). The V end was cut by 5 bases, the J end by 10 bases, with 11 bases between. Per germline, CDR1 SGHAT and CDR2 FQDESV (reference sequence). The CDR3 runs 11 residues. Here the CDR3 reads CASSRGVAAFF. The CDR3 DNA sequence: TGTGCCAGCAGCCGGGGCGTGGCAGCTTTCTTT.